Following are 27 T cell receptor beta chains from one sample sequenced in a study of cytomegalovirus exposure and HLA in healthy donors. Primers for the PCR totalled 60 Vbeta and 13 Jbeta. Assay: immunoSEQ multiplex PCR; the TCRdb copy retains only in-frame clones and omits some. The sample has about 130,000 clones, approximately 80% seen once. The specimen sequenced was PBMCs. All receptors come from a man in his forties in good health and CMV-seronegative.

The rearrangement joins TRBV27 to TRBJ1-5, with 8 bases fitting TRBD1. Germline-derived CDR1 and CDR2 are MNHEY and SMNVEV (reference sequence). This CDR3 is built from 15 residues. The junction had 9 bases not matched to a gene; V was cut back by 6 bases and J by 5 bases. The CDR3 nucleotides are TGTGCCAGCAGCGCAGCTGGACAGGGTGATCAGCCCCAGCATTTT. It encodes CASSAAGQGDQPQHF.

This sequence joins TRBV6-1 and TRBJ1-1; weak D call: TRBD1 (5 bases). The CDR3 is 14 amino acids. V was shortened by 6 bases and J by 0 bases, with 11 bases between the two germline ends. Germline CDR1 reads MNHNS; CDR2 reads SASEGT. As DNA, the CDR3 is TGTGCCAGCAGACCACAGGTTATGAACACTGAAGCTTTCTTT. Its translation: CASRPQVMNTEAFF.

The chain couples TRBV15 to TRBJ2-7, with a tentative D call TRBD2 (5 bases). The CDR3 contains 13 residues. Germline CDR1 is LNHNV and CDR2 is YYDKDF (reference sequence). V was trimmed by 6 bases and J by 3 bases, leaving 12 bases between them. The CDR3 spells CATSPSSGYEQYF. The CDR3 DNA reads TGTGCCACCAGTCCTAGCTCGGGCTACGAGCAGTACTTC.

The rearrangement uses TRBV19 and TRBJ2-1; 8 bases map to TRBD1. V lost 4 bases and J lost 3; bases outside the gene matches: 2. This CDR3 spans 14 amino acids. CDR1 LNHDA and CDR2 SQIVND come from the germline V gene (reference sequence). The CDR3 region has the DNA TGTGCCAGTAGTAACAGGGGGATCTACAATGAGCAGTTCTTC. This translates into CASSNRGIYNEQFF.

The V and J genes are TRBV7-9 and TRBJ1-2, with TRBD1 matching 11 bases. V lost 4 bases and J lost 4; bases outside the gene matches: 17. The CDR3 has 19 residues. The germline V gene has CDR1 SEHNR and CDR2 FQNEAQ (reference sequence). CDR3 DNA: TGTGCCAGCAGCTCATTCCGGTCCCGGGAGGGGACAGGGGGCTATGGCTACACCTTC. Translation: CASSSFRSREGTGGYGYTF.

The chain employs TRBV5-6 and TRBJ2-5; perhaps TRBD1 as D (6 bases). The V gene lost 2 bases and the J gene lost 5 bases, with 13 bases spanning the gap. This CDR3 spans 14 amino acids. Germline-derived CDR1 and CDR2 are SGHDT and YYEEEE. The CDR3 reads CASSLTGLRETQYF. The CDR3 nucleotides are TGTGCCAGCAGCTTAACAGGGTTAAGGGAGACCCAGTACTTC.

This clone showed up just a few times. The V call is TRBV4-1, the J call TRBJ2-5; 7 bases are a match to TRBD2. V lost 0 bases, J lost 5 bases, and 3 bases stayed unmatched. Germline CDR1 MGHRA, CDR2 YSYEKL. The CDR3 consists of 14 residues. The DNA for the CDR3 is TGCGCCAGCAGCCAAGAGGCCGGGGGGGAGACCCAGTACTTC. This gives the protein CASSQEAGGETQYF.

V gene TRBV25-1 combines with J gene TRBJ2-1; no clear D gene. In germline, CDR1 is MGHDK, CDR2 SYGVNS. The CDR3 consists of 13 residues. Between the trimmed V and J ends, which lost 5 bases and 8 bases, there was a span of 13 bases. CDR3 in DNA: TGTGCCAGCAGTCCTCCCGGGTTCGATGAGCAGTTCTTC. Amino acid sequence: CASSPPGFDEQFF.

The sample holds one count of this clone. The genes are TRBV10-3 and TRBJ2-3; no reliable D call. This CDR3 has 16 residues. Germline V CDR1 and CDR2: ENHRY, SYGVKD. The V end lost 8 bases, the J end lost 1 base, and 19 bases lay between the germline ends. For the CDR3, the DNA is TGTGCCATCCGAAAATCAACGGGTCCCGGCACAGATACGCAGTATTTT. It is translated as CAIRKSTGPGTDTQYF.

This chain joins TRBV10-3 and TRBJ1-5; TRBD1 matches 9 bases. The germline V gene encodes CDR1 ENHRY and CDR2 SYGVKD. The ends lost 9 bases at V and 5 bases at J; junction bases unmatched: 5. The CDR3 runs 13 residues. The CDR3 is CAIRQGGDQPQHF. CDR3 nucleotide sequence: TGTGCCATAAGACAGGGGGGGGATCAGCCCCAGCATTTT.

This clone was counted between two and nine times. The V call is TRBV6-6, the J call TRBJ2-2; D not certain. Trimming took off 5 bases at V and 8 bases at J, with 12 bases between the two ends. Germline CDR1 MNHNY, CDR2 SVGAGI (reference sequence). The CDR3 is 13 residues long. CDR3 in DNA: TGTGCCAGCAGTCCCCAGGTACCGGGGGAGCTGTTTTTT. This encodes CASSPQVPGELFF.

In DNA form, the CDR3 reads TGTGCCAGCACCAAGATGGGGGGGGGCACTGAAGCTTTCTTT. Translating gives CASTKMGGGTEAFF. The chain links TRBV7-2 to TRBJ1-1, with D possibly matching TRBD1 (5 bases). The V gene lost 7 bases and the J gene lost 4 bases, with 16 bases spanning the gap. The CDR3 loop spans 14 amino acids. CDR1 is SGHTA and CDR2 is FQGNSA in the germline V gene.

The chain employs TRBV5-1 and TRBJ2-3, with D perhaps matching TRBD2 (6 bases). The germline gives CDR1 SGHRS, CDR2 YFSETQ. The length of the CDR3 is 16 residues. V was pared by 4 bases and J by 0 bases, with 15 bases between. The CDR3 sequence: CASSLLAAASTDTQYF. The CDR3 nucleotides are TGCGCCAGCAGCCTACTAGCTGCAGCTAGCACAGATACGCAGTATTTT.

This clone has only one observation. The chain is built from TRBV7-2 and TRBJ2-3, with unresolved D. Trimming pared 3 bases from V and 3 bases from J, leaving 4 bases between. The germline V gene encodes CDR1 SGHTA and CDR2 FQGNSA. CDR3 length: 12 residues. The chain's CDR3 is CASSLSTDTQYF. CDR3 in DNA: TGTGCCAGCAGCTTGAGTACAGATACGCAGTATTTT.

V is TRBV2 and J is TRBJ2-1; D is perhaps TRBD2 (5 bases). Trimming stripped 8 bases from V and 6 bases from J, with 14 bases between. Looked up from germline, CDR1 is SNHLY and CDR2 is FYNNEI. CDR3 length: 13 amino acids. The chain's CDR3 is CASLRDTGNEQFF. The CDR3 bases are TGTGCCAGCCTGAGGGATACGGGCAATGAGCAGTTCTTC.

V gene TRBV6-6 combines with J gene TRBJ1-1; 7 bases are a match to TRBD1. V gave up 6 bases and J gave up 4 bases; unmatched junction bases: 8. The CDR3 is 14 residues long. Germline values: CDR1 MNHNY, CDR2 SVGAGI (reference sequence). The CDR3 here is CASREGGAGTEAFF. In nucleotides, the CDR3 is TGTGCCAGCAGAGAAGGGGGCGCGGGCACTGAAGCTTTCTTT.

In its sample, this clone was seen once. The CDR3 here is CASTPGESTDTQYF. The CDR3 nucleotides are TGCGCCAGCACCCCGGGAGAGAGCACAGATACGCAGTATTTT. The chain carries TRBV5-1 and TRBJ2-3, with D maybe TRBD2 (6 bases). The CDR3 has 14 amino acids. V lost 6 bases and J lost 0, with 11 bases in between. The germline V gene encodes CDR1 SGHRS and CDR2 YFSETQ. Together with reference TRBV5-1 and TRBJ2-3, the CDR3 gives the full variable domain: KAGVTQTPRYLIKTRGQQVTLSCSPISGHRSVSWYQQTPGQGLQFLFEYFSETQRNKGNFPGRFSGRQFSNSRSEMNVSTLELGDSALYLCASTPGESTDTQYFGPGTRLTVL.

The chain has TRBV6-5 and TRBJ2-3; 8 bases agree with TRBD1. Losses at the gene ends were 4 bases for V and 3 bases for J; bases not matched to a gene: 3. The CDR3 covers 14 residues. CDR1 and CDR2 from the germline V gene are MNHEY and SVGAGI. CDR3 amino acids: CASSLTGETDTQYF. Written as DNA, the CDR3 is TGTGCCAGCAGTTTGACAGGGGAAACAGATACGCAGTATTTT.

J is TRBJ1-1 and V is TRBV11-3; 11 bases are a match to TRBD1. The CDR3 runs 13 residues. J gave up 6 bases and V 3 bases, and 0 bases lay outside the gene matches. CDR1 is SGHNT, CDR2 YENEEA, per germline. The CDR3 is CASSLGQGAEAFF. The CDR3 coding sequence is TGTGCCAGCAGCTTGGGACAGGGGGCTGAAGCTTTCTTT.

This chain uses TRBV2 with TRBJ2-7; D is unresolved. This CDR3 contains 12 residues. V was shortened by 0 bases and J by 5 bases, with 5 bases between the two germline ends. Germline CDR1 SNHLY, CDR2 FYNNEI. For the CDR3, the DNA is TGTGCCAGCAGTGAAGCTCCCAACGAGCAGTACTTC. Amino acids: CASSEAPNEQYF. The entire variable domain, with the rest obtained from reference TRBV2 and TRBJ2-7, is as follows: EPEVTQTPSHQVTQMGQEVILRCVPISNHLYFYWYRQILGQKVEFLVSFYNNEISEKSEIFDDQFSVERPDGSNFTLKIRSTKLEDSAMYFCASSEAPNEQYFGPGTRLTVT.

The V gene is TRBV6-5, the J gene TRBJ2-5; D is perhaps TRBD2 (6 bases). The CDR3 runs to 15 residues. Germline CDR1 reads MNHEY; CDR2 reads SVGAGI. V was cut by 6 bases and J by 5 bases, with 19 bases left in between. The CDR3 sequence: CASRLGSGFGETQYF. As DNA, the CDR3 is TGTGCCAGCAGACTGGGTAGCGGTTTTGGGGAGACCCAGTACTTC.

The chain carries TRBV6-4 and TRBJ1-1; a possible D gene is TRBD1 (5 bases). There are 13 residues in the CDR3. Trimming shortened V by 6 bases and J by 3 bases, and 11 bases separated the two germline ends. Germline V gene lookup returns CDR1 MRHNA and CDR2 SNTAGT. The CDR3 here is CASSPSGYTEAFF. CDR3 coding DNA: TGTGCCAGCAGCCCTTCAGGGTACACTGAAGCTTTCTTT.

The chain couples TRBV6-5 to TRBJ2-3, with no clear D. The CDR3 spans 13 residues. The V gene's germline CDR1 is MNHEY and CDR2 SVGAGI. V gave up 6 bases and J gave up 2 bases, with 9 bases separating them. DNA of the CDR3: TGTGCCAGCAGCCGCGAGGACACAGATACGCAGTATTTT. Translating gives CASSREDTDTQYF.

This chain uses TRBV2 with TRBJ2-3; 8 nucleotides align to TRBD2. The CDR3 is made up of 14 amino acids. V was pared by 8 bases and J by 0 bases, with 4 bases of the junction left unmatched. Germline CDR1 and CDR2: SNHLY and FYNNEI. The CDR3 reads CASEGLASTDTQYF. In DNA form, the CDR3 reads TGTGCCAGCGAAGGACTAGCCAGCACAGATACGCAGTATTTT.

The CDR3 nucleotides read TGCGCCAGCAGCCAATCGGGACAGGGCACAGATACGCAGTATTTT. Protein sequence: CASSQSGQGTDTQYF. The chain has TRBV5-1 and TRBJ2-3, with 8 nucleotides matching TRBD1. The V segment lost 4 bases and the J segment 1 base; nucleotides outside the gene matches: 5. CDR1 SGHRS and CDR2 YFSETQ come from the germline V gene. The CDR3 loop spans 15 amino acids. The full variable domain, in which reference TRBV5-1 and TRBJ2-3 provide the parts outside the CDR3, is KAGVTQTPRYLIKTRGQQVTLSCSPISGHRSVSWYQQTPGQGLQFLFEYFSETQRNKGNFPGRFSGRQFSNSRSEMNVSTLELGDSALYLCASSQSGQGTDTQYFGPGTRLTVL.

The chain has TRBV4-1 and TRBJ2-1, with 11 positions matching TRBD2. Germline lookup yields CDR1 MGHRA and CDR2 YSYEKL. The V segment lost 3 bases and the J segment 3 bases; nucleotides outside the gene matches: 4. CDR3 length: 16 amino acids. The CDR3 sequence is CASSQAGLADYNEQFF. The CDR3, as DNA: TGCGCCAGCAGCCAGGCGGGACTAGCGGACTACAATGAGCAGTTCTTC.

Here the CDR3 reads CASSIEGASYNEQFF. As DNA, the CDR3 is TGTGCCAGTAGTATAGAAGGGGCCTCCTACAATGAGCAGTTCTTC. This chain connects TRBV19 to TRBJ2-1; tentatively, D is TRBD1 (5 bases). Between the trimmed V and J ends, which lost 0 bases and 0 bases, there was a span of 6 bases. The CDR3 is 15 residues long. Germline V CDR1 and CDR2: LNHDA, SQIVND (reference sequence).